One sample yielded the 25 T cell receptor beta chains listed below, sequenced in a study of blood T cell repertoires in COVID-19. Sequenced by immunoSEQ multiplex PCR; TCRdb stores in-frame clones only, minus some. This table holds about 170,000 clones, 80% to 90% found once. Sequencing used peripheral blood. The receptors originated from a man between 40 and 49 years old who had recovered from COVID-19.

This clone was observed a single time. This chain links TRBV7-3 with TRBJ2-2, with 8 bases fitting TRBD1. The trim removed 5 bases at V and 3 bases at J, leaving 2 bases unmatched. CDR1 and CDR2 (germline): SGHTA, FQGTGA. This CDR3 region has 14 residues. The CDR3 loop reads CASSRQGYTGELFF. DNA of the CDR3: TGTGCCAGCAGCCGACAGGGGTACACCGGGGAGCTGTTTTTT.

The chain combines TRBV6-5 with TRBJ1-1, with TRBD1 as a possible D gene (6 bases). This CDR3 is built from 14 residues. The germline CDR1 and CDR2 sequences are MNHEY and SVGAGI. Trimming cost V 4 bases and J 7 bases, with 16 bases left between them. The DNA for the CDR3 is TGTGCCAGCAGTTCCTACGACAGGATAAGTGAAGCTTTCTTT. Residues: CASSSYDRISEAFF.

The chain carries TRBV18 and TRBJ2-1, with 11 bases matching TRBD1. Germline values: CDR1 KGHSH, CDR2 LQKENI. Losses at the gene ends were 7 bases for V and 9 bases for J; bases not matched to a gene: 8. This CDR3 has 14 residues. CDR3 nucleotides: TGTGCCAGCTACTCCGGACAGGGGGCAATTGAGCAGTTCTTC. Its translation: CASYSGQGAIEQFF. Full variable domain (rest looked up from reference TRBV18 and TRBJ2-1): NAGVMQNPRHLVRRRGQEARLRCSPMKGHSHVYWYRQLPEEGLKFMVYLQKENIIDESGMPKERFSAEFPKEGPSILRIQQVVRGDSAAYFCASYSGQGAIEQFFGPGTRLTVL.

The rearrangement uses TRBV2 and TRBJ1-4, with TRBD1 as a possible D gene (5 bases). The CDR3 contains 15 residues. V gave up 8 bases and J gave up 2 bases, with 15 bases separating them. Germline V gene data show CDR1 as SNHLY and CDR2 as FYNNEI. The CDR3 nucleotides read TGTGCCAGCTACCCCCTGGGGCGGACTAATGAAAAACTGTTTTTT. Translating gives CASYPLGRTNEKLFF. The full variable domain, with the rest looked up from reference TRBV2 and TRBJ1-4, is EPEVTQTPSHQVTQMGQEVILRCVPISNHLYFYWYRQILGQKVEFLVSFYNNEISEKSEIFDDQFSVERPDGSNFTLKIRSTKLEDSAMYFCASYPLGRTNEKLFFGSGTQLSVL.

In its sample, this clone was seen once. This sequence joins TRBV6-5 and TRBJ1-2; 12 nucleotides match TRBD1. The CDR3 is made up of 14 amino acids. With V trimmed by 6 bases and J by 7 bases, 6 bases remained unmatched. CDR1 is MNHEY, CDR2 SVGAGI, per germline. The CDR3 sequence: CASREGTGGSGYTF. CDR3 DNA: TGTGCCAGCAGGGAGGGGACAGGGGGCTCTGGCTACACCTTC.

This clone was counted once. This chain connects TRBV4-2 to TRBJ1-2; TRBD1 is a possible D gene (5 bases). The CDR3 has 14 amino acids. Trimming stripped 7 bases from V and 1 base from J, with 13 bases between. Germline V gives CDR1 LGHNA, CDR2 YNFKEQ. CDR3 amino acids: CASNPGRSNYGYTF. The CDR3 DNA sequence: TGTGCCAGCAACCCAGGGCGGAGTAACTATGGCTACACCTTC.

A single count supports this clone. This sample also contains other DNA sequences that code for the same CDR3. The chain uses TRBV11-2 and TRBJ1-5; no firm D call. Germline V gene sequence: CDR1 SGHAT, CDR2 FQNNGV. V gave up 1 base and J gave up 6 bases, with 7 bases separating them. The CDR3 sequence is 13 residues long. The CDR3 DNA sequence: TGTGCCAGCAGCTTAGGGTCCGGTCAGCCCCAGCATTTT. Translation gives CASSLGSGQPQHF.

The chain couples TRBV10-3 to TRBJ1-3; perhaps TRBD1 as D (6 bases). V lost 3 bases and J 0 bases, leaving 15 bases between the germline ends. CDR3 size: 17 residues. CDR1 and CDR2 from the germline V gene are ENHRY and SYGVKD. The CDR3 here is CAISEWTADISGNTIYF. In nucleotides, the CDR3 is TGTGCCATCAGTGAATGGACAGCCGATATCTCTGGAAACACCATATATTTT.

This clone was seen only a few times. This chain connects TRBV7-9 to TRBJ2-3; 8 positions agree with TRBD2. J was trimmed by 2 bases and V by 5 bases; bases with no gene match: 9. The CDR3 runs to 16 residues. CDR1 and CDR2 (germline): SEHNR, FQNEAQ (reference sequence). The chain's CDR3 is CASSPNSGAITDTQYF. CDR3 in DNA: TGTGCCAGCAGCCCTAATAGCGGGGCCATCACAGATACGCAGTATTTT.

Here the CDR3 reads CASSFLRTRTDTQYF. The CDR3 bases are TGTGCCAGCAGCTTCCTAAGGACTCGCACAGATACGCAGTATTTT. The chain combines TRBV5-6 with TRBJ2-3; perhaps TRBD2 as D (5 bases). This CDR3 contains 15 residues. Trimming removed 2 bases at V and 1 base at J, with 11 bases between. CDR1 SGHDT and CDR2 YYEEEE come from the germline V gene. The entire variable domain, with the rest obtained from reference TRBV5-6 and TRBJ2-3, is as follows: DAGVTQSPTHLIKTRGQQVTLRCSPKSGHDTVSWYQQALGQGPQFIFQYYEEEERQRGNFPDRFSGHQFPNYSSELNVNALLLGDSALYLCASSFLRTRTDTQYFGPGTRLTVL.

V is TRBV11-2 and J is TRBJ2-1; TRBD2 matches at 8 bases. In germline, CDR1 is SGHAT, CDR2 FQNNGV. The CDR3 extends over 13 amino acids. Trimming removed 5 bases from V and 12 bases from J; junction bases left unmatched: 9. CDR3 nucleotide sequence: TGTGCCAGCAGCGGACTAGCACACGGAGGGCAGTTCTTC. It codes for CASSGLAHGGQFF.

V usage is TRBV18 and J usage is TRBJ2-3; perhaps TRBD2 as D (6 bases). Per the germline V gene, CDR1 is KGHSH and CDR2 is LQKENI. Trimming pared 3 bases from V and 3 bases from J, leaving 13 bases between. The CDR3 sequence is 15 residues long. The CDR3 is CASSPPGLRTDTQYF. As DNA, the CDR3 is TGTGCCAGCTCACCTCCGGGACTTCGAACAGATACGCAGTATTTT. Looking up the rest from reference TRBV18 and TRBJ2-3 gives the full variable domain: NAGVMQNPRHLVRRRGQEARLRCSPMKGHSHVYWYRQLPEEGLKFMVYLQKENIIDESGMPKERFSAEFPKEGPSILRIQQVVRGDSAAYFCASSPPGLRTDTQYFGPGTRLTVL.

The gene calls are TRBV24-1 and TRBJ2-7; 8 nucleotides match TRBD1. The germline V gene encodes CDR1 KGHDR and CDR2 SFDVKD. The CDR3 has 15 amino acids. J was trimmed by 1 base and V by 4 bases; bases with no gene match: 5. The CDR3: CATSDPDRGSYEQYF. The DNA of the CDR3 is TGTGCCACCAGTGACCCTGACAGGGGATCCTACGAGCAGTACTTC.

The chain carries TRBV30 and TRBJ1-5; 9 positions agree with TRBD1. Trimming took 5 bases from V and 6 from J; bases not matched to a gene: 5. Germline V gene sequence: CDR1 GTSNPN, CDR2 SVGIG (reference sequence). The CDR3 consists of 13 residues. For the CDR3, the DNA is TGTGCCTGGGGGACAGGGCTCGGTCAGCCCCAGCATTTT. Its protein is CAWGTGLGQPQHF.

The rearrangement links TRBV18 to TRBJ2-2; maybe TRBD2 (6 bases). Germline values: CDR1 KGHSH, CDR2 LQKENI. V gave up 2 bases and J gave up 1 base, with 8 bases separating them. This CDR3 spans 15 amino acids. CDR3 sequence: CASSPEAGNTGELFF. In DNA form, the CDR3 reads TGTGCCAGCTCACCAGAAGCGGGGAACACCGGGGAGCTGTTTTTT.

The genes are TRBV7-9 and TRBJ1-2, with 9 nucleotides matching TRBD1. V lost 5 bases to trimming and J lost 8 bases; unmatched junction nucleotides: 15. CDR1 is SEHNR, CDR2 FQNEAQ, per germline (reference sequence). The CDR3 has 16 residues. For the CDR3, the DNA is TGTGCCAGCAGCCTTCCGGATCGGGACAGGGTGAAAGGCTACACCTTC. Its protein is CASSLPDRDRVKGYTF.

The chain uses TRBV28 and TRBJ2-6; TRBD1 might be the D (5 bases). The CDR3 has 16 amino acids. Germline lookup yields CDR1 MDHEN and CDR2 SYDVKM. Trimming took off 4 bases at V and 2 bases at J, with 12 bases between the two ends. The CDR3, as DNA: TGTGCCAGCAGTTCTCAGGGTAGGCCTGGGGCCAACGTCCTGACTTTC. It encodes CASSSQGRPGANVLTF.

This rearrangement joins TRBV11-2 to TRBJ2-2; 10 bases line up with TRBD2. Looked up from germline, CDR1 is SGHAT and CDR2 is FQNNGV. V was clipped by 4 bases and J by 6 bases; unmatched bases: 8. The CDR3 contains 16 residues. CDR3 sequence reads: CASSSVKREGAGELFF. The CDR3 DNA sequence: TGTGCCAGCAGCTCCGTCAAGCGGGAGGGGGCCGGGGAGCTGTTTTTT.

The sample holds a few counts of this clone. This chain links TRBV5-1 with TRBJ2-1; a weak D match, TRBD1 (6 bases). The CDR3 loop spans 12 amino acids. CDR1 and CDR2 (germline): SGHRS, YFSETQ. Trimming cost V 3 bases and J 5 bases, with 6 bases left between them. CDR3 nucleotides: TGCGCCAGCAGCTACAGGGACAATGAGCAGTTCTTC. This gives the protein CASSYRDNEQFF.

The chain is built from TRBV19 and TRBJ2-1, with 7 nucleotides matching TRBD2. CDR3 size: 14 residues. From germline, CDR1 is LNHDA and CDR2 SQIVND (reference sequence). Trimming removed 3 bases from V and 3 bases from J; junction bases left unmatched: 2. CDR3 DNA: TGTGCCAGTAGTATGGAGCGGGACTACAATGAGCAGTTCTTC. This sequence encodes CASSMERDYNEQFF.

The rearrangement uses TRBV5-1 and TRBJ2-5, with 8 bases that match TRBD2. CDR1 and CDR2 (germline): SGHRS, YFSETQ. V dropped 3 bases and J dropped 5; count of bases not matched to a gene: 9. CDR3 size: 15 residues. The DNA for the CDR3 is TGCGCCAGCAGCTCCGGGACTAGGGCGGCGGAGACCCAGTACTTC. Translating gives CASSSGTRAAETQYF. Combining the CDR3 with reference TRBV5-1 and TRBJ2-5 gives the whole variable domain KAGVTQTPRYLIKTRGQQVTLSCSPISGHRSVSWYQQTPGQGLQFLFEYFSETQRNKGNFPGRFSGRQFSNSRSEMNVSTLELGDSALYLCASSSGTRAAETQYFGPGTRLLVL.

CDR3 nucleotides: TGTGCCAGCATCAGGCGGGATGGTGAGCAGTTCTTC. Translation: CASIRRDGEQFF. This sequence joins TRBV12-3 or TRBV12-4 and TRBJ2-1; D might be TRBD2 (6 bases). Trimming removed 7 bases from V and 9 bases from J, with 13 bases in between. This CDR3 region has 12 residues.

The rearrangement links TRBV19 to TRBJ1-2; 7 positions agree with TRBD1. The CDR3 has 15 residues. After removal of 6 bases from V and 2 bases from J, the junction contained 9 bases not matched to a gene. Germline V gene sequence: CDR1 LNHDA, CDR2 SQIVND (reference sequence). CDR3 nucleotides: TGTGCCAGTAGCGGACCGGGACAGACAAACTATGGCTACACCTTC. Its translation: CASSGPGQTNYGYTF.

J is TRBJ2-5 and V is TRBV4-3, with TRBD1 matching over 7 bases. Germline V lookup: CDR1 LGHNA, CDR2 YSLEER. V gave up 0 bases and J gave up 4 bases; unmatched junction bases: 2. The CDR3 has 14 residues. The CDR3 protein is CASSQETGIETQYF. The CDR3 DNA follows: TGCGCCAGCAGCCAAGAGACAGGGATAGAGACCCAGTACTTC.

The chain is built from TRBV11-3 and TRBJ1-2; D is perhaps TRBD1 (5 bases). CDR3 size: 15 residues. V dropped 3 bases and J dropped 5 bases, with 16 bases sitting between them. Looked up from germline, CDR1 is SGHNT and CDR2 is YENEEA. CDR3 amino acids: CASSLGQGQKYGYTF. The CDR3 DNA follows: TGTGCCAGCAGCTTGGGGCAGGGCCAAAAATATGGCTACACCTTC.